Below are 20 T cell receptor beta chains sequenced from a single sample in a study of cytotoxic CD8 clonotypes in ibrutinib-treated CLL. Sequenced by immunoSEQ multiplex PCR; TCRdb stores in-frame clones only, minus some. The data contain approximately 60,000 clones, 50% to 65% of them singletons. The starting material was PBMCs, obtained at disease progression, from a patient treated with ibrutinib. All receptors derive from a human donor with chronic lymphocytic leukemia.

The genes are TRBV7-8 and TRBJ2-1, with a tentative D call TRBD1 (6 bases). The germline V gene encodes CDR1 SGHVS and CDR2 FQNEAQ. V lost 7 bases to trimming and J lost 3 bases, with 19 bases between them. The CDR3 sequence is 16 residues long. The CDR3 spells CASTISQGIYYNEQFF. The CDR3 nucleotides are TGTGCCAGCACCATATCGCAGGGGATTTACTACAATGAGCAGTTCTTC.

The J gene is TRBJ1-5, the V gene TRBV6-5; 9 nucleotides agree with TRBD1. After removal of 7 bases from V and 6 bases from J, the junction contained 7 bases not matched to a gene. The germline gives CDR1 MNHEY, CDR2 SVGAGI. The CDR3 is made up of 14 amino acids. In DNA form, the CDR3 reads TGTGCCAGCATGGACGGACAGGGGCGTCAGCCCCAGCATTTT. This codes for CASMDGQGRQPQHF.

This clone was recorded a few times. The rearrangement uses TRBV7-2 and TRBJ1-2, with a weak D call TRBD1 (5 bases). Germline V gene data show CDR1 as SGHTA and CDR2 as FQGNSA. The CDR3 is made up of 14 amino acids. Trimming removed 6 bases from V and 0 bases from J, with 11 bases in between. CDR3 DNA sequence: TGTGCCAGCAGGGCAGGGTCTACTAACTATGGCTACACCTTC. Amino acid sequence: CASRAGSTNYGYTF.

The V call is TRBV7-9, the J call TRBJ2-7, with TRBD1 matching over 9 bases. Germline CDR1 reads SEHNR; CDR2 reads FQNEAQ (reference sequence). CDR3 length: 14 residues. Trimming took 6 bases from V and 3 from J; bases not matched to a gene: 6. Here the CDR3 DNA reads TGTGCCAGCAGGAGGACAGGGGTGAACTACGAGCAGTACTTC. This translates into CASRRTGVNYEQYF.

This chain links TRBV28 with TRBJ2-1; either TRBD1 or TRBD2 may fit D (5 bases each). Germline-derived CDR1 and CDR2 are MDHEN and SYDVKM. V was pared by 3 bases and J by 4 bases, with 13 bases between. The CDR3 extends over 15 amino acids. CDR3 bases: TGTGCCAGCAGTTTTGAAACTAGGGGATACAATGAGCAGTTCTTC. It translates to CASSFETRGYNEQFF. Complete variable domain (other parts from reference TRBV28 and TRBJ2-1): DVKVTQSSRYLVKRTGEKVFLECVQDMDHENMFWYRQDPGLGLRLIYFSYDVKMKEKGDIPEGYSVSREKKERFSLILESASTNQTSMYLCASSFETRGYNEQFFGPGTRLTVL.

J is TRBJ2-1 and V is TRBV11-1; D is unresolved. Germline loops: CDR1 SGHAT, CDR2 FQDESV (reference sequence). V shed 7 bases and J shed 4 bases, with 14 bases lying between them. The CDR3 is 14 amino acids. The CDR3 sequence: CASMGYLDYNEQFF. In DNA, the CDR3 is TGTGCCAGCATGGGATATTTGGATTACAATGAGCAGTTCTTC.

This clone was counted a few times. The chain combines TRBV7-9 with TRBJ2-7; TRBD1 matches at 8 bases. Germline V gives CDR1 SEHNR, CDR2 FQNEAQ (reference sequence). V dropped 4 bases and J dropped 2; count of bases not matched to a gene: 7. The CDR3 is 15 residues long. The CDR3 nucleotides read TGTGCCAGCAGCTCCCCTTCACAGGGGGCCTACGAGCAGTACTTC. Translating gives CASSSPSQGAYEQYF. Filled out from reference TRBV7-9 and TRBJ2-7, the complete variable domain reads DTGVSQNPRHKITKRGQNVTFRCDPISEHNRLYWYRQTLGQGPEFLTYFQNEAQLEKSRLLSDRFSAERPKGSFSTLEIQRTEQGDSAMYLCASSSPSQGAYEQYFGPGTRLTVT.

The chain links TRBV19 to TRBJ1-5; 10 bases fit TRBD1. V lost 3 bases, J lost 0 bases, and 5 bases stayed unmatched. The CDR3 totals 17 residues. Germline-derived CDR1 and CDR2 are LNHDA and SQIVND (reference sequence). CDR3 nucleotide sequence: TGTGCCAGTAGTATCCCCGGACAGGGGGGTAGCAATCAGCCCCAGCATTTT. Translated, it gives CASSIPGQGGSNQPQHF.

This clone turned up a few times. J is TRBJ2-1 and V is TRBV27; D unresolved. V was trimmed by 7 bases and J by 4 bases, leaving 14 bases between them. The length of the CDR3 is 14 residues. Germline V gene lookup returns CDR1 MNHEY and CDR2 SMNVEV (reference sequence). The CDR3 DNA sequence: TGTGCCAGCAACAAACTACCGCCTTACAATGAGCAGTTCTTC. Amino acid sequence: CASNKLPPYNEQFF.

The V and J genes are TRBV6-1 and TRBJ1-2; D is perhaps TRBD1 (5 bases). The V and J ends lost 6 bases and 4 bases respectively, with 15 bases between them. Germline-derived CDR1 and CDR2 are MNHNS and SASEGT. This CDR3 has 14 amino acids. The CDR3 region is CASSLGTEVYGYTF. The CDR3 DNA is TGTGCCAGCAGCCTTGGGACTGAAGTCTATGGCTACACCTTC.

This clone has more than one count but fewer than ten. The chain links TRBV5-1 to TRBJ2-1; D not resolved. From germline, CDR1 is SGHRS and CDR2 YFSETQ. Trimming removed 0 bases at V and 6 bases at J, with 7 bases between. CDR3 length equals 13 residues. DNA for the CDR3: TGCGCCAGCAGCTTGGGACTCCGCAATGAGCAGTTCTTC. Translated: CASSLGLRNEQFF.

This clone has just a few counts. The chain uses TRBV20-1 and TRBJ2-3; D is unresolved. The germline V and J ends were trimmed by 6 bases and 2 bases, with 6 bases remaining between them. From germline, CDR1 is DFQATT and CDR2 SNEGSKA (reference sequence). This CDR3 has 11 residues. DNA for the CDR3: TGCAGTGCCGAAAACACAGATACGCAGTATTTT. Its protein product is CSAENTDTQYF.

This clone appeared once. The chain joins TRBV5-1 to TRBJ2-1, with 9 bases that match TRBD1. Germline V CDR1 and CDR2: SGHRS, YFSETQ. The V segment lost 5 bases and the J segment 7 bases; nucleotides outside the gene matches: 1. The CDR3 totals 12 residues. CDR3 amino acids: CASRQGANEQFF. The CDR3 bases are TGCGCCAGCAGACAGGGGGCGAATGAGCAGTTCTTC.

This clone has a handful of counts. The chain links TRBV6-5 to TRBJ1-2; no definite D call. Trimming took off 2 bases at V and 2 bases at J, with 9 bases between the two ends. The CDR3 loop spans 14 amino acids. Germline-derived CDR1 and CDR2 are MNHEY and SVGAGI. Here the CDR3 DNA reads TGTGCCAGCAGTTACCGCATTGCGAACTATGGCTACACCTTC. This encodes CASSYRIANYGYTF.

The rearrangement links TRBV7-2 to TRBJ2-2, with D perhaps assigned TRBD1 or TRBD2 (5 bases each). V lost 8 bases and J lost 1, with 14 bases in between. Germline-derived CDR1 and CDR2 are SGHTA and FQGNSA. The CDR3 spans 15 residues. Here the CDR3 DNA reads TGTGCCAGCCTTGAGGGACCTTTGAACACCGGGGAGCTGTTTTTT. It yields the protein CASLEGPLNTGELFF.

As for this clone: At one of its ends the junction is not consistent with the germline gene, which may arise from a read error. The V gene is TRBV6-1, the J gene TRBJ1-2; 7 nucleotides agree with TRBD1. Looked up from germline, CDR1 is MNHNS and CDR2 is SASEGT. The CDR3 totals 18 residues. The CDR3 loop reads CASSASGTEVLGNCGYTF. The CDR3 nucleotides read TGTGCCAGCAGTGCCTCCGGGACAGAGGTGTTAGGAAACTGTGGCTACACCTTC.

This chain joins TRBV5-4 and TRBJ2-5; 8 bases are a match to TRBD2. From germline, CDR1 is SGHNT and CDR2 YYREEE (reference sequence). This CDR3 spans 14 amino acids. Trimming took 1 base from V and 5 from J; bases not matched to a gene: 4. CDR3 residues: CASSLPGGWETQYF. CDR3 nucleotides: TGTGCCAGCAGCTTGCCGGGGGGGTGGGAGACCCAGTACTTC.

The J gene is TRBJ1-5, the V gene TRBV28; D unclear. The length of the CDR3 is 17 residues. V was clipped by 5 bases and J by 2 bases, with 19 bases between them. The germline V gene encodes CDR1 MDHEN and CDR2 SYDVKM. The CDR3 here is CASSPHYGSPGNQPQHF. CDR3 in DNA: TGTGCCAGCAGTCCTCACTACGGGTCTCCCGGCAATCAGCCCCAGCATTTT. Filled out from reference TRBV28 and TRBJ1-5, the complete variable domain reads DVKVTQSSRYLVKRTGEKVFLECVQDMDHENMFWYRQDPGLGLRLIYFSYDVKMKEKGDIPEGYSVSREKKERFSLILESASTNQTSMYLCASSPHYGSPGNQPQHFGDGTRLSIL.

V usage is TRBV28 and J usage is TRBJ2-4; maybe TRBD2 (5 bases). Germline CDR1 MDHEN, CDR2 SYDVKM. The CDR3 consists of 14 residues. Trimming pared 3 bases from V and 5 bases from J, leaving 11 bases between. CDR3 sequence reads: CASSFVPSQNIQYF. Written as DNA, the CDR3 is TGTGCCAGCAGTTTCGTACCTAGCCAAAACATTCAGTACTTC.

V and J are TRBV4-2 and TRBJ1-1; D is undetermined. Germline CDR1 reads LGHNA; CDR2 reads YNFKEQ. This CDR3 is 15 amino acids long. V lost 4 bases and J 5 bases, leaving 17 bases between the germline ends. The DNA of the CDR3 is TGTGCCAGCAGCCCCGGAATAGGGATTGGAACTGAAGCTTTCTTT. Encoded protein: CASSPGIGIGTEAFF.